This section outlines one TCR beta chain sequence together with its context. These data belong to a study of cytomegalovirus exposure and HLA in healthy donors. PCR involved 60 Vbeta and 13 Jbeta primers. The repertoire was sequenced with immunoSEQ multiplex PCR; TCRdb's copy has only in-frame clones and lacks some. The sample lists roughly 160,000 clones, about 75% occurring once. The CDR3 has 14 amino acids. Looked up from germline, CDR1 is SEHNR and CDR2 is FQNEAQ (reference sequence). V lost 2 bases, J lost 5 bases, and 5 bases stayed unmatched. The specimen was PBMCs. This chain connects TRBV7-9 to TRBJ2-7, with TRBD2 identical over 8 bases. This sequence originates from a woman aged 40 to 55 in good health and CMV-seropositive. This CDR3 reads CASSLSGRIDEQYF. In nucleotides, the CDR3 is TGTGCCAGCAGCTTAAGCGGGAGAATCGACGAGCAGTACTTC.